This TCR beta chain was captured in a study of OX40 agonist ivuxolimab in advanced cancers. Using immunoSEQ multiplex PCR, the repertoire was profiled, and TCRdb retains in-frame clones only, with some absent. The repertoire holds 65,000 to 85,000 clones, with over 75% as singletons. Trimming took off 3 bases at V and 4 bases at J, with 15 bases between the two ends. This CDR3 comprises 15 residues. Germline V gives CDR1 MDHEN, CDR2 SYDVKM. The sample was CD4+ or CD8+ T cells sorted from blood, taken in a trial of the OX40 agonist ivuxolimab. The V gene is TRBV28, the J gene TRBJ1-2; D call uncertain. The source is an adult with an advanced solid tumor such as melanoma, head and neck, liver or kidney cancer. The DNA of the CDR3 is TGTGCCAGCAGTTTGTCTGGTCCGGGGTCCTATGGCTACACCTTC. It translates to CASSLSGPGSYGYTF.